This paragraph reports one T cell receptor beta chain. Its antigen is unidentified. The CDR3 runs 13 residues. Trimming cost V 3 bases and J 2 bases, with 11 bases left between them. Per the germline V gene, CDR1 is SQVTM and CDR2 is ANQGSEA. These data belong to a study of T cell repertoires in ileal Crohn's disease. Overall study: Thiopurines (about ten) or anti-TNF agents (roughly 17) were given postoperatively to about half. Study-wide points: All patients with clonality above 26.8% had endoscopic recurrence.

Assay: immunoSEQ multiplex PCR; the TCRdb copy retains only in-frame clones and omits some. The top ten clones hold 3% to 4% of a sample with approximately 13,000 clones, 70% to 90% of them seen once. This TCR derives from an adult with Crohn's disease. The V gene is TRBV29-1, the J gene TRBJ2-7, with D possibly matching TRBD2 (5 bases). Sequencing was carried out using ileal tissue. The DNA of the CDR3 is TGCAGCGTTGAGGGCGGGCAAACCTACGAGCAGTACTTC. Its translation: CSVEGGQTYEQYF.